Listed here are 12 T cell receptor beta chains from one sample, sequenced in a study of blood T cell repertoires in COVID-19. Sequencing used immunoSEQ multiplex PCR; TCRdb keeps in-frame clones, though not all of them. The data contain fewer than 90,000 clones, 88% of them singletons. Input material: peripheral blood. The receptors shown here come from a human donor in a cohort sampled during active COVID-19.

The J gene is TRBJ1-2, the V gene TRBV29-1; TRBD1 matches at 7 bases. Germline V gene data show CDR1 as SQVTM and CDR2 as ANQGSEA. The CDR3 totals 12 residues. V dropped 4 bases and J dropped 2; count of bases not matched to a gene: 1. The CDR3 DNA follows: TGCAGCGTTGGGACAGGCAACTATGGCTACACCTTC. This gives the protein CSVGTGNYGYTF.

The V and J genes are TRBV5-1 and TRBJ2-3, with D possibly matching TRBD2 (7 bases). V lost 5 bases and J 10 bases, leaving 20 bases between the germline ends. CDR3 length: 14 residues. CDR1 and CDR2 (germline): SGHRS, YFSETQ. The CDR3 protein is CASRRLSWEGAQYF. The CDR3 bases are TGCGCCAGCAGACGGCTTTCGTGGGAGGGGGCGCAGTATTTT.

J is TRBJ2-5 and V is TRBV5-6, with unresolved D. The germline gives CDR1 SGHDT, CDR2 YYEEEE. CDR3 size: 15 residues. V shed 2 bases and J shed 2 bases, with 13 bases lying between them. The chain's CDR3 is CASSFLGPGQETQYF. In DNA, the CDR3 is TGTGCCAGCAGCTTCCTTGGTCCGGGTCAAGAGACCCAGTACTTC.

This chain's CDR3 is CASSLYGRVPETQYF. For the CDR3, the DNA is TGTGCCAGCAGTTTATACGGCAGGGTACCTGAGACCCAGTACTTC. The chain employs TRBV28 and TRBJ2-5, with a possible D match to TRBD1 (5 bases). The germline V gene encodes CDR1 MDHEN and CDR2 SYDVKM. This CDR3 has 15 residues. V was pared by 1 base and J by 5 bases, with 14 bases between.

J is TRBJ2-3 and V is TRBV7-2, with D perhaps TRBD2 (5 bases). V lost 5 bases and J 1 base, leaving 7 bases between the germline ends. Germline V gives CDR1 SGHTA, CDR2 FQGNSA. This CDR3 comprises 13 residues. CDR3 in DNA: TGTGCCAGCAGCCGGACTGGCACAGATACGCAGTATTTT. Translating it yields CASSRTGTDTQYF.

This sequence joins TRBV10-3 and TRBJ1-5; D is possibly TRBD1 (5 bases). CDR1 ENHRY and CDR2 SYGVKD come from the germline V gene. V was cut by 0 bases and J by 2 bases, with 8 bases left in between. CDR3 length equals 15 residues. For the CDR3, the DNA is TGTGCCATCAGTGAGTCGGGGGGGGGCAATCAGCCCCAGCATTTT. Amino acid sequence: CAISESGGGNQPQHF.

This chain links TRBV2 with TRBJ2-5; possible D gene TRBD2, 7 bases. This CDR3 spans 14 amino acids. V gave up 8 bases and J gave up 5 bases, with 18 bases separating them. Germline loops: CDR1 SNHLY, CDR2 FYNNEI. In nucleotides, the CDR3 is TGTGCCAGCGTAGGGAGGGCGAGGGGGGAGACCCAGTACTTC. This translates into CASVGRARGETQYF.

This chain links TRBV5-4 with TRBJ1-4; D call uncertain. Trimming took 4 bases from V and 0 from J, leaving 13 bases between them. Germline CDR1 SGHNT, CDR2 YYREEE (reference sequence). This CDR3 has 16 residues. The CDR3 nucleotides read TGTGCCAGCAGCCAAGGTACAGCAGCAACTAATGAAAAACTGTTTTTT. Translating it yields CASSQGTAATNEKLFF.

The chain employs TRBV5-8 and TRBJ2-3; 9 nucleotides agree with TRBD1. The length of the CDR3 is 13 residues. Germline V gives CDR1 SGHTS, CDR2 YDEGEE. The V segment lost 3 bases and the J segment 5 bases; nucleotides outside the gene matches: 1. CDR3 sequence (DNA): TGTGCCAGCAGCTGGGACAGGGAAGATACGCAGTATTTT. Translating gives CASSWDREDTQYF.

In its sample, this clone was seen once. The chain joins TRBV5-1 to TRBJ2-5, with D perhaps TRBD1 (6 bases). Trimming pared 5 bases from V and 1 base from J, leaving 12 bases between. CDR3 length: 14 amino acids. Germline V CDR1 and CDR2: SGHRS, YFSETQ. In nucleotides, the CDR3 is TGCGCCAGCAGTTTTGGACAGATCCAAGAGACCCAGTACTTC. It encodes CASSFGQIQETQYF.

V is TRBV10-2 and J is TRBJ1-2; a weak D match, TRBD1 (6 bases). CDR1 WSHSY and CDR2 SAAADI come from the germline V gene. The V and J ends lost 0 bases and 5 bases respectively, with 13 bases between them. The CDR3 extends over 15 amino acids. The CDR3 DNA reads TGCGCCAGCAGTGAGTCGGTGACAGGACGATATGGCTACACCTTC. This codes for CASSESVTGRYGYTF.

The chain carries TRBV12-3 or TRBV12-4 and TRBJ2-3, with 7 bases lining up with TRBD2. CDR3 length equals 13 residues. V dropped 5 bases and J dropped 11; count of bases not matched to a gene: 10. CDR3 bases: TGTGCCAGCAGTCCCAGGCGGGAGTCAGTGCAGTATTTT. Translating it yields CASSPRRESVQYF.